Following are 18 T cell receptor beta chains from one sample sequenced in a study of blood T cell repertoires in COVID-19. Assay used: immunoSEQ multiplex PCR; TCRdb lists only in-frame clones, some missing. The sample lists approximately 250,000 clones; roughly 79% were seen once. Specimen: PBMCs or T cells enriched from blood (not recorded which). The receptor source for this set is a man aged 40-49 years who had recovered from COVID-19.

The gene calls are TRBV5-1 and TRBJ1-5; 8 bases match TRBD1. The length of the CDR3 is 15 residues. The junction had 9 bases not matched to a gene; V was cut back by 4 bases and J by 6 bases. The germline CDR1 and CDR2 sequences are SGHRS and YFSETQ. This CDR3 is CASSLRSGGGQPQHF. CDR3 in DNA: TGCGCCAGCAGCCTCAGGTCAGGGGGCGGTCAGCCCCAGCATTTT.

This clone was seen only once. The chain has TRBV2 and TRBJ2-7; TRBD2 might be the D (6 bases). CDR1 and CDR2 (germline): SNHLY, FYNNEI. V lost 4 bases, J lost 6 bases, and 13 bases lay in between. CDR3 size: 13 residues. The CDR3 bases are TGTGCCAGCAGTGGGCGGGAACACGGCGAGCAGTACTTC. Translating it yields CASSGREHGEQYF.

The V call is TRBV5-6, the J call TRBJ1-2, with D unresolved. Trimming left V 5 bases short and J 8 bases short, with 13 bases between. The CDR3 is 12 residues long. Germline V gene sequence: CDR1 SGHDT, CDR2 YYEEEE. CDR3 amino acids: CASRLATGGYTF. In nucleotides, the CDR3 is TGTGCCAGCAGACTTGCAACGGGGGGCTACACCTTC.

In this sample, this clone turned up once. The chain recombines TRBV9 with TRBJ1-5; tentative D call: TRBD1 (5 bases). This CDR3 is built from 14 residues. Deletions cut 3 bases from V and 2 bases from J, with 9 bases between. The germline V gene encodes CDR1 SGDLS and CDR2 YYNGEE. Written as DNA, the CDR3 is TGTGCCAGCAGCGGGGGCCGGGGCAATCAGCCCCAGCATTTT. Amino acids: CASSGGRGNQPQHF.

The V call is TRBV27, the J call TRBJ1-1; 10 bases agree with TRBD1. The CDR3 is made up of 14 amino acids. The V gene's germline CDR1 is MNHEY and CDR2 SMNVEV (reference sequence). J gave up 5 bases and V 3 bases, and 3 bases lay outside the gene matches. CDR3 amino acids: CASSFGQGVTEAFF. The CDR3, as DNA: TGTGCCAGCAGTTTCGGACAGGGGGTTACTGAAGCTTTCTTT.

The chain recombines TRBV5-4 with TRBJ1-2; 8 bases line up with TRBD1. J was trimmed by 1 base and V by 5 bases; bases with no gene match: 10. This CDR3 region has 16 residues. In germline, CDR1 is SGHNT, CDR2 YYREEE (reference sequence). The CDR3 spells CASRPDRGNLNYGYTF. The CDR3 DNA reads TGTGCCAGCAGACCCGACAGGGGCAATCTTAACTATGGCTACACCTTC.

The CDR3 nucleotides are TGTGCCAGCAGCCACGACCGGAGCACTGAAGCTTTCTTT. Its translation is CASSHDRSTEAFF. The rearrangement uses TRBV11-1 and TRBJ1-1; unclear D gene. The germline V and J ends were trimmed by 5 bases and 4 bases, with 11 bases remaining between them. This CDR3 region has 13 residues. The germline V gene encodes CDR1 SGHAT and CDR2 FQDESV (reference sequence).

The rearrangement joins TRBV28 to TRBJ1-3; maybe TRBD1 (6 bases). V lost 3 bases and J 0 bases, leaving 12 bases between the germline ends. The CDR3 is made up of 16 amino acids. Per germline, CDR1 MDHEN and CDR2 SYDVKM. The CDR3 bases are TGTGCCAGCAGTTTGGGGGCAGCGAGCTCTGGAAACACCATATATTTT. Its translation: CASSLGAASSGNTIYF.

The chain combines TRBV3-1 (or the pseudogene TRBV3-2) with TRBJ2-4; 10 nucleotides align to TRBD1. CDR3 size: 13 residues. CDR1 and CDR2 from the germline V gene are LGHDT and YNNKEL (reference sequence). V lost 6 bases, J lost 8 bases, and 4 bases stayed unmatched. The CDR3 DNA follows: TGTGCCAGCAGTCCCGGGACAGGGGACATTCAGTACTTC. This translates into CASSPGTGDIQYF.

The chain recombines TRBV5-1 with TRBJ1-2; D remains unclear. CDR3 length: 13 residues. Germline loops: CDR1 SGHRS, CDR2 YFSETQ. The V end was cut by 5 bases, the J end by 4 bases, with 12 bases between. The CDR3 here is CASSIQAFYGYTF. The CDR3 region has the DNA TGCGCCAGCAGTATCCAGGCGTTCTATGGCTACACCTTC.

This rearrangement joins TRBV19 to TRBJ2-1; TRBD2 matches at 10 bases. CDR1 and CDR2 from the germline V gene are LNHDA and SQIVND (reference sequence). CDR3 size: 17 residues. The V segment lost 1 base and the J segment 4 bases; nucleotides outside the gene matches: 7. CDR3 sequence reads: CASSIGGLAGVYNEQFF. The DNA of the CDR3 is TGTGCCAGTAGTATAGGAGGGCTAGCGGGGGTTTACAATGAGCAGTTCTTC.

A word on this clone: The same CDR3 also results from other DNA sequences found in this sample. This chain joins TRBV28 and TRBJ1-1, with D tentatively TRBD1 (6 bases). Germline V gene sequence: CDR1 MDHEN, CDR2 SYDVKM. The V end lost 5 bases, the J end lost 10 bases, and 11 bases lay between the germline ends. CDR3 length equals 11 residues. The CDR3 loop is CASSLRGGAFF. The CDR3 nucleotides read TGTGCCAGCAGTCTCAGGGGTGGAGCTTTCTTT.

V is TRBV7-8 and J is TRBJ1-1, with 9 bases matching TRBD1. Trimming removed 2 bases from V and 8 bases from J; junction bases left unmatched: 3. Germline V gene lookup returns CDR1 SGHVS and CDR2 FQNEAQ. This CDR3 has 13 residues. This chain's CDR3 is CASSLFTGGEAFF. The CDR3 nucleotides are TGTGCCAGCAGCTTATTCACAGGGGGCGAAGCTTTCTTT.

The V gene is TRBV6-5, the J gene TRBJ1-4; no reliable D call. CDR1 is MNHEY, CDR2 SVGAGI, per germline. The CDR3 totals 14 residues. V lost 6 bases, J lost 0 bases, and 8 bases lay in between. DNA of the CDR3: TGTGCCAGCAGGAGGGCATCAACTAATGAAAAACTGTTTTTT. This encodes CASRRASTNEKLFF.

The V gene is TRBV6-5, the J gene TRBJ2-2; a possible D gene is TRBD1 (5 bases). This CDR3 contains 15 residues. Germline assignment: CDR1 MNHEY and CDR2 SVGAGI. The V gene lost 6 bases and the J gene lost 6 bases, with 17 bases spanning the gap. CDR3 amino acids: CASRGPRVMAGELFF. CDR3 sequence (DNA): TGTGCCAGCAGGGGGCCCCGGGTCATGGCCGGGGAGCTGTTTTTT.

This rearrangement joins TRBV6-5 to TRBJ1-2, with 7 positions matching TRBD1. The CDR3 runs 13 residues. CDR1 and CDR2 (germline): MNHEY, SVGAGI. Trimming cost V 7 bases and J 9 bases; bases outside gene matches: 11. The CDR3 nucleotides are TGTGCCAGCACCAGAAGGGGGCGAGGTAGCTACACCTTC. Amino acid sequence: CASTRRGRGSYTF.

The rearrangement uses TRBV12-5 and TRBJ2-5; D might be TRBD1 (5 bases). Trimming cost V 6 bases and J 4 bases, with 12 bases left between them. Germline lookup yields CDR1 LGHNT and CDR2 FRNRAP. This CDR3 has 13 amino acids. Here the CDR3 reads CASGPGPGETQYF. The CDR3 nucleotides read TGTGCTAGTGGCCCAGGGCCCGGAGAGACCCAGTACTTC.

J is TRBJ2-5 and V is TRBV4-1, with D perhaps matching TRBD1 (5 bases). V was pared by 3 bases and J by 10 bases, with 12 bases between. Germline V gene data show CDR1 as MGHRA and CDR2 as YSYEKL. This CDR3 contains 12 residues. The DNA of the CDR3 is TGCGCCAGCAGCCACCGGTTGGGGCTCCAGTACTTC. This gives the protein CASSHRLGLQYF.